This T cell receptor beta chain is drawn from a study of OX40 agonist ivuxolimab in advanced cancers. The study in broad terms: Ivuxolimab, which targeted the costimulatory receptor OX40 (CD134), was an agonistic, fully human IgG2 monoclonal antibody. Intravenous ivuxolimab was administered to patients every 2 weeks at six dose levels: 0.01, 0.1, 0.3, 1.5, 3 and 10 mg/kg. Among the roughly 52 dose-escalation patients, around 20 had hepatocellular carcinoma, roughly 15 melanoma, 9 renal cell carcinoma and 9 head and neck cancer. The dose-escalation cohort was 82.7% male with a mean age of about 54 years, ranging from about 20 to 85. Prior anti-PD-1, anti-PD-L1 or anti-CTLA-4 therapy was permitted, and 30% to 50% of dose-escalation patients had received checkpoint inhibitors. Partial responses occurred in three dose-escalation patients: two with cutaneous melanoma and one with hepatocellular carcinoma. Peripheral TCRbeta sequencing was intended to test whether TCR sequence diversity was altered and clonal T-cell expansion was caused by ivuxolimab. The paper covers the monotherapy dose-escalation part of the phase I ivuxolimab trial, which included N = 52 patients. Beyond this particular receptor, the publication reports: In the 0.1-3.0 mg/kg groups, partial responders were among the patients with the lowest normalized peripheral clonal expansion, particularly in CD8+ T cells. Low levels of normalized T-cell clonal expansion were also seen in some patients who did not respond. After ivuxolimab, more expanded clones were found on average in CD8+ T cells than in CD4+ T cells. Clonal expansion of both CD4+ and CD8+ blood T cells was observed from baseline to week 6 at doses 0.1 to 3.0 mg/kg. The antigen specificity of the clonally expanded peripheral T cells was not determined.

This clone came up once. This clone's antigen is unknown. Base quality data are lacking; no much larger clone is found one base away. The V and J ends are trimmed by 2 bases and 1 base, leaving 8 bases between them. Its CDR3 holds 15 amino acids, cysteine through phenylalanine. CDR3 DNA only is kept here, 45 bases in frame from base 1. The germline V gene yields SGHVS for CDR1 and FQNEAQ for CDR2. For sequencing of the TCRbeta CDR3 region, genomic DNA was extracted from the sorted cells. TCRbeta CDR3 regions were sequenced using the immunoSEQ Assay. Held by TCRdb, this immuneACCESS table contains in-frame sequences only and omits some clones. Under half of the omission traces to an unresolved V gene where checked; the cause of the rest is unknown. The sample table holds about 62,000 clones, of which more than 70% were seen once. The ten largest make up roughly 0.27% of the sample. Patients with autoimmune disease history or receiving systemic immunosuppression were excluded from the trial. Peripheral blood for TCR sequencing was collected from all dose cohorts at baseline, on cycle 4 day 1, and on cycle 7 day 1. Samples were obtained from an open-label, multicenter, first-in-human phase I dose-escalation trial of ivuxolimab. Adults with locally advanced or metastatic melanoma, renal cell carcinoma, hepatocellular carcinoma or head and neck squamous cell carcinoma were enrolled in the trial. Before TCR sequencing, CD4+ T cells and CD8+ T cells were sorted from peripheral blood as separate populations.

Sequencing was performed on CD4+ or CD8+ T cells sorted from blood, taken in a trial of the OX40 agonist ivuxolimab. The sequence was collected from an adult with an advanced solid tumor such as melanoma, head and neck, liver or kidney cancer. The sequence is built from TRBV7-8 and TRBJ2-2; perhaps TRBD2 is the D gene, with 5 bases matching. The CDR3: CASSLSGVNTGELFF. The nucleotide sequence reads TGTGCCAGCAGCTTATCCGGGGTGAACACCGGGGAGCTGTTTTTT.